This TCR beta chain derives from a study of control samples from healthy donors and cancer patients. A note on this clone: Other DNA sequences of this sample code for an identical CDR3.

V lost 3 bases and J 1 base, leaving 9 bases between the germline ends. The CDR3 is 15 residues long. The germline CDR1 and CDR2 sequences are LNHDA and SQIVND (reference sequence). The method was immunoSEQ multiplex PCR; TCRdb's version includes in-frame clones alone and lacks a portion of them. The profile shows some 150,000 clones, around 90% of them singletons. The TCR sequence derives from a man aged 25-45 years in good health. V and J are TRBV19 and TRBJ2-2; D is unresolved. The source material was blood. The CDR3 sequence is CASSIRLWNTGELFF. DNA for the CDR3: TGTGCCAGTAGTATCCGTCTTTGGAACACCGGGGAGCTGTTTTTT.